Following are 7 T cell receptor beta chains from one sample sequenced in a study of T-cell reconstitution after alpha-beta-depleted transplantation in children. Molecular barcoding with unique molecular identifiers was used for the TCRbeta library. TCRdb processed the PCR reads anew with MiXCR; each CDR3 protein has one entry. The sample has over 300,000 distinct CDR3 sequences, 10% to 13% seen once. The sample here was PBMCs from the stem cell graft donor, taken from the stem cell graft. The source of these receptors is a human donor who donated a stem cell graft to a child with acute lymphoblastic leukemia.

DNA for the CDR3: TGCGCCAGCAGCCAAGATGGGGCTAGCGGGGTCTACAATGAGCAGTTCTTC. It codes for CASSQDGASGVYNEQFF. The V gene is TRBV4-3, the J gene TRBJ2-1; 9 nucleotides align to TRBD2. The CDR3 spans 17 residues. From germline, CDR1 is LGHNA and CDR2 YSLEER. The J segment lost 3 bases and the V segment lost 0 bases, leaving 6 bases of the junction unmatched.

V and J are TRBV5-1 and TRBJ2-3, with 14 positions matching TRBD2. Per the germline V gene, CDR1 is SGHRS and CDR2 is YFSETQ. This CDR3 comprises 17 residues. V dropped 3 bases and J dropped 4; count of bases not matched to a gene: 7. CDR3 loop: CASSSPGLAGVADTQYF. CDR3 sequence (DNA): TGCGCCAGCAGCTCGCCGGGACTAGCGGGAGTTGCAGATACGCAGTATTTT.

This clonotype was counted only a few times. This chain links TRBV4-1 with TRBJ2-2; D unclear. CDR3 length: 15 residues. Germline V gene lookup returns CDR1 MGHRA and CDR2 YSYEKL. V was clipped by 1 base and J by 1 base, with 7 bases between them. CDR3 region: CASSQARGNTGELFF. The CDR3 bases are TGCGCCAGCAGCCAAGCTCGTGGGAACACCGGGGAGCTGTTTTTT.

The V and J genes are TRBV7-9 and TRBJ1-5; 8 bases are shared with TRBD1. The V gene's germline CDR1 is SEHNR and CDR2 FQNEAQ (reference sequence). The junction had 12 bases not matched to a gene; V was cut back by 6 bases and J by 5 bases. This CDR3 region has 16 residues. The CDR3 bases are TGTGCCAGCAGTTCAAATCGGGACAGGCCTGATCAGCCCCAGCATTTT. As protein: CASSSNRDRPDQPQHF.

This clonotype was observed many times. This rearrangement joins TRBV2 to TRBJ1-4; D unclear. Per germline, CDR1 SNHLY and CDR2 FYNNEI. The CDR3 contains 11 residues. The V end lost 1 base, the J end lost 6 bases, and 0 bases lay between the germline ends. CDR3 DNA: TGTGCCAGCAGTGAAGATGAAAAACTGTTTTTT. Translation gives CASSEDEKLFF.

This clonotype was found many times. This chain connects TRBV4-3 to TRBJ2-1; no definite D call. V lost 1 base to trimming and J lost 6 bases, with 4 bases between them. The CDR3 runs to 12 residues. CDR1 and CDR2 from the germline V gene are LGHNA and YSLEER. CDR3 nucleotides: TGCGCCAGCAGCCAAGGCGTCAATGAGCAGTTCTTC. Protein: CASSQGVNEQFF.

The chain has TRBV7-2 and TRBJ1-2, with TRBD1 matching over 8 bases. There are 15 residues in the CDR3. Germline trimming cut 5 bases from V and 5 bases from J; bases unmatched to any gene: 10. Per germline, CDR1 SGHTA and CDR2 FQGNSA. CDR3 loop: CASSPPTGVLYGYTF. DNA for the CDR3: TGTGCCAGCAGCCCACCGACAGGGGTCTTATATGGCTACACCTTC. Using reference TRBV7-2 and TRBJ1-2 for the parts outside the CDR3, the full variable domain is GAGVSQSPSNKVTEKGKDVELRCDPISGHTALYWYRQSLGQGLEFLIYFQGNSAPDKSGLPSDRFSAERTGGSVSTLTIQRTQQEDSAVYLCASSPPTGVLYGYTFGSGTRLTVV.